The 2 T cell receptor beta chains below were found in one sample sequenced in a study of neurological immune-mediated disorders. TCRdb reprocessed the 5' RACE reads with MiXCR, giving one entry per CDR3 protein. Of tens of thousands of distinct CDR3 sequences listed, 4.5% to 7% are singletons. The sample comprised CD4+ T cells from blood. These receptors were obtained from a young woman with multiple sclerosis.

This clonotype occurred many times. This chain connects TRBV7-2 to TRBJ2-1; D is possibly TRBD2 (6 bases). The CDR3 spans 15 residues. Trimming removed 0 bases at V and 6 bases at J, with 12 bases between. Germline V gene data show CDR1 as SGHTA and CDR2 as FQGNSA. The CDR3 DNA follows: TGTGCCAGCAGCTTAGCTTCGCGACTAGGCAATGAGCAGTTCTTC. It yields the protein CASSLASRLGNEQFF. Based on the CDR3 plus reference TRBV7-2 and TRBJ2-1, the full variable domain is GAGVSQSPSNKVTEKGKDVELRCDPISGHTALYWYRQSLGQGLEFLIYFQGNSAPDKSGLPSDRFSAERTGGSVSTLTIQRTQQEDSAVYLCASSLASRLGNEQFFGPGTRLTVL.

This clonotype was recorded many times. The gene calls are TRBV12-3 or TRBV12-4 and TRBJ1-2, with unresolved D. The CDR3 length is 12 residues. Deletions cut 4 bases from V and 1 base from J, with 4 bases between. CDR3 DNA sequence: TGTGCCAGCAGTTATATTAACTATGGCTACACCTTC. This encodes CASSYINYGYTF.